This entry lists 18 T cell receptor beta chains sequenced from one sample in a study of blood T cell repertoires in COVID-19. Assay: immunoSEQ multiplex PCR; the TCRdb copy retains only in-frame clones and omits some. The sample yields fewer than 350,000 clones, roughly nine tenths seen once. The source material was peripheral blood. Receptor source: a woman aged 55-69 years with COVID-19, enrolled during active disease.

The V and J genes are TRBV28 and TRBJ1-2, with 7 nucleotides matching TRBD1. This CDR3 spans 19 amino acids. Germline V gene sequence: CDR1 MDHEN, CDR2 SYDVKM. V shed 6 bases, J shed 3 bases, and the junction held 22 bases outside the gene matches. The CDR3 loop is CASSSGGGQLLRNHYGYTF. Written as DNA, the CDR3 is TGTGCCAGCAGCTCAGGAGGGGGACAGCTATTACGCAACCACTATGGCTACACCTTC.

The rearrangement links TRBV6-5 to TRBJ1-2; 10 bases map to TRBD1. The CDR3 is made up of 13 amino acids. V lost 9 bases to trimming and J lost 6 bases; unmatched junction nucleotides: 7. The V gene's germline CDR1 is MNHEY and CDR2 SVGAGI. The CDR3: CASTRGTGDGYTF. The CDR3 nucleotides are TGTGCCAGTACACGAGGGACAGGGGATGGCTACACCTTC.

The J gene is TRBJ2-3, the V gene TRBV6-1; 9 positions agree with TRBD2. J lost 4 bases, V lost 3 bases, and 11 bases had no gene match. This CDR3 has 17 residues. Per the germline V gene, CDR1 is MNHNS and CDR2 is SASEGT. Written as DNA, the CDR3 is TGTGCCAGCAGTGAGGTCCTAGTGGGCGGGGGGGCAGATACGCAGTATTTT. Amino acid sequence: CASSEVLVGGGADTQYF.

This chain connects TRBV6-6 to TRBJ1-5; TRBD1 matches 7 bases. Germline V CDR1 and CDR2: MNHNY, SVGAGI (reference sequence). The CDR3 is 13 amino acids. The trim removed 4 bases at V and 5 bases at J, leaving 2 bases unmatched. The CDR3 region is CASSFGQDQPQHF. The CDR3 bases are TGTGCCAGCAGTTTCGGACAGGATCAGCCCCAGCATTTT.

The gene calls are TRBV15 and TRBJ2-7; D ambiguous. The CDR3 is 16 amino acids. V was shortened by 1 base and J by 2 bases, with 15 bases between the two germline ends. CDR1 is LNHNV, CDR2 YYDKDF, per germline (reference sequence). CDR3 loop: CATSRVHSSSTYEQYF. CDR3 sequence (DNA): TGTGCCACCAGCAGAGTTCACTCGAGCTCCACCTACGAGCAGTACTTC.

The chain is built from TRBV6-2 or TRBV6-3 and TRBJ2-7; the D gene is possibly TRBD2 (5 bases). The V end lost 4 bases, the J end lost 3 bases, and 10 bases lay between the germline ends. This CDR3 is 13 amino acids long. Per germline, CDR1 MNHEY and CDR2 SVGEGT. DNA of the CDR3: TGTGCCAGCAGTTCGAGGGAATACTACGAGCAGTACTTC. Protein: CASSSREYYEQYF.

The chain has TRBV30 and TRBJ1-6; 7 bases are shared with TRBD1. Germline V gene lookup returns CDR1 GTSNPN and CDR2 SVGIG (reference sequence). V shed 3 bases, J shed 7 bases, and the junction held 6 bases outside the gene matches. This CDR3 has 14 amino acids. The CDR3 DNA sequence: TGTGCCTGGAGCGGGCAGGGGGTGAATTCACCCCTCCACTTT. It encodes CAWSGQGVNSPLHF.

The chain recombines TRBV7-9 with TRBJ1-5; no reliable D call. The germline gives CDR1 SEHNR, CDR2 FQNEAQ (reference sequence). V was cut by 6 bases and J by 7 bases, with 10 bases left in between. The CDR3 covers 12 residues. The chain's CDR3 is CASRTGGQPQHF. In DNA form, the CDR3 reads TGTGCCAGCAGGACGGGCGGGCAGCCCCAGCATTTT.

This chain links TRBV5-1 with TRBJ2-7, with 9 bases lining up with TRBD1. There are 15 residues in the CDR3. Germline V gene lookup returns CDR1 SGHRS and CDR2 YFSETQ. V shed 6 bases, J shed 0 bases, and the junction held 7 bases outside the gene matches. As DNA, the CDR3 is TGCGCCAGCACCCAGTCGACAGGGGGCTCCTACGAGCAGTACTTC. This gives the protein CASTQSTGGSYEQYF.

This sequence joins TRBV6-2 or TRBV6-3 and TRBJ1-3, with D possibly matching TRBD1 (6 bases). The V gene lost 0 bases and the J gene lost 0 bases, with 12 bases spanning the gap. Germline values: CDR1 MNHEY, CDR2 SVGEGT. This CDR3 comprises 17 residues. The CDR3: CASSYSRTESSGNTIYF. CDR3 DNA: TGTGCCAGCAGTTACTCGAGGACAGAGAGCTCTGGAAACACCATATATTTT.

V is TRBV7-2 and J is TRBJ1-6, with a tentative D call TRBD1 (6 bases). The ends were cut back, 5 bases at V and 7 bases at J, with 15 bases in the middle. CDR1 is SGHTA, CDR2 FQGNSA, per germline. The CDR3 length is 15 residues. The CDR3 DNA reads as TGTGCCAGCAGCCCAAGAGGGGGAGGGAATTCACCCCTCCACTTT. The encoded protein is CASSPRGGGNSPLHF.

For the CDR3, the DNA is TGCGCCAGCAGCTTGGGGGGACTCGCTACCACAGATACGCAGTATTTT. This sequence encodes CASSLGGLATTDTQYF. The chain joins TRBV5-1 to TRBJ2-3; TRBD2 might be the D (6 bases). V was trimmed by 0 bases and J by 2 bases, leaving 13 bases between them. The CDR3 spans 16 residues. The germline CDR1 and CDR2 sequences are SGHRS and YFSETQ. Combining the CDR3 with reference TRBV5-1 and TRBJ2-3 gives the whole variable domain KAGVTQTPRYLIKTRGQQVTLSCSPISGHRSVSWYQQTPGQGLQFLFEYFSETQRNKGNFPGRFSGRQFSNSRSEMNVSTLELGDSALYLCASSLGGLATTDTQYFGPGTRLTVL.

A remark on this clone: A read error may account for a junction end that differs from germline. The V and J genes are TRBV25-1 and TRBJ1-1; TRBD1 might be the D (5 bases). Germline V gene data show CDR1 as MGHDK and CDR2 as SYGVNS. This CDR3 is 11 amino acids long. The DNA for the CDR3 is TGTGCCAGCAGTGAAAGGGGTGGGCGAAAGTTT. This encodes CASSERGGRKF.

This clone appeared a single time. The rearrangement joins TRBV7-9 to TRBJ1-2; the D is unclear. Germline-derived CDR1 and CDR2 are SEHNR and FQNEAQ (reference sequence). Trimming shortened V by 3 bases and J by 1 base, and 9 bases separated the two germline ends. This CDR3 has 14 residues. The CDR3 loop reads CASSFATGNYGYTF. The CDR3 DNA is TGTGCCAGCAGCTTCGCGACGGGTAACTATGGCTACACCTTC.

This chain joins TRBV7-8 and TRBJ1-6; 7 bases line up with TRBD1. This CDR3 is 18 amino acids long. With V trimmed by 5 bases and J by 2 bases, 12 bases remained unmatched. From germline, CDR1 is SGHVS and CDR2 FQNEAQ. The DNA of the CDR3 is TGTGCCAGCAGCCTCAGGACAGGATCGGCTACCTATAATTCACCCCTCCACTTT. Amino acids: CASSLRTGSATYNSPLHF. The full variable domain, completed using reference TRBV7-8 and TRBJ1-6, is GAGVSQSPRYKVAKRGQDVALRCDPISGHVSLFWYQQALGQGPEFLTYFQNEAQLDKSGLPSDRFFAERPEGSVSTLKIQRTQQEDSAVYLCASSLRTGSATYNSPLHFGNGTRLTVT.

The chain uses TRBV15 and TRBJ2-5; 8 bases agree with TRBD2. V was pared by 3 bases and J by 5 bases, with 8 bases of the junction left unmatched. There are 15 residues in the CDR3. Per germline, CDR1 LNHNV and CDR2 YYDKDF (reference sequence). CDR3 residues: CATSRSGGASETQYF. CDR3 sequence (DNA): TGTGCCACCAGCAGGTCCGGGGGGGCCAGCGAGACCCAGTACTTC.

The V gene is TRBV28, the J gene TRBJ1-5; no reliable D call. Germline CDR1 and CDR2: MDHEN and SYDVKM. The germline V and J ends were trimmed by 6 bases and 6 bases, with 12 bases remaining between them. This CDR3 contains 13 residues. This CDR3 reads CASSIEGGQPQHF. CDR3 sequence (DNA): TGTGCCAGCAGCATAGAGGGTGGTCAGCCCCAGCATTTT.

The CDR3 DNA is TGTGCCAGCTCACCACCGTCCCGGGGCGAGCAGTACTTC. Protein product: CASSPPSRGEQYF. The rearrangement joins TRBV18 to TRBJ2-7, with D possibly matching TRBD2 (5 bases). Germline CDR1 KGHSH, CDR2 LQKENI. The CDR3 loop spans 13 amino acids. The V and J ends lost 0 bases and 6 bases respectively, with 9 bases between them.